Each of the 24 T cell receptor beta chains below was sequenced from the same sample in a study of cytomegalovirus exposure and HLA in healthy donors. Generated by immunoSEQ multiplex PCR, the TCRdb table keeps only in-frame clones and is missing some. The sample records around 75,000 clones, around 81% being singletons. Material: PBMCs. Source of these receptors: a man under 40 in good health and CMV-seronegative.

The CDR3 coding sequence is TGCGCCAGCAGCTTGGCAGTAGGAGGGGCCGGGGAGCTGTTTTTT. This gives the protein CASSLAVGGAGELFF. This chain joins TRBV5-1 and TRBJ2-2; tentative D call: TRBD2 (6 bases). Germline V gene sequence: CDR1 SGHRS, CDR2 YFSETQ. The CDR3 has 15 residues. V gave up 0 bases and J gave up 6 bases, with 12 bases separating them.

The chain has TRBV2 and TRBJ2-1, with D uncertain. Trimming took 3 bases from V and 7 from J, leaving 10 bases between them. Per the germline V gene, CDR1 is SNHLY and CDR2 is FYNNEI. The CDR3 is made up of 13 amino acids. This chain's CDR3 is CASSDLAGNEQFF. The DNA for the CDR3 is TGTGCCAGCAGTGACCTGGCCGGGAATGAGCAGTTCTTC.

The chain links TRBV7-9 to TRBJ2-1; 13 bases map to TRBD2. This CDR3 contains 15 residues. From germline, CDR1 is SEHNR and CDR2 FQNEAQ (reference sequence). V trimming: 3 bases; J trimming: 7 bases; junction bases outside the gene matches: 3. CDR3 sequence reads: CASSLGLAGTNEQFF. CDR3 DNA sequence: TGTGCCAGCAGCTTGGGACTAGCGGGAACGAATGAGCAGTTCTTC.

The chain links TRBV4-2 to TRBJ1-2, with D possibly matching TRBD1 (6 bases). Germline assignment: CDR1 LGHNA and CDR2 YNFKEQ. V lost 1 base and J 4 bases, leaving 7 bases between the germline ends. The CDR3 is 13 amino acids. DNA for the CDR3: TGTGCCAGCAGCCAAGGGACAGCCTATGGCTACACCTTC. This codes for CASSQGTAYGYTF.

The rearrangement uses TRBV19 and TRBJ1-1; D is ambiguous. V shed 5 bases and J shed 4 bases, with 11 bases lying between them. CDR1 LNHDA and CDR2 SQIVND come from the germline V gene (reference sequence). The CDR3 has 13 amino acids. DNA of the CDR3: TGTGCCAGTAGTCGTGATCGGGGCACTGAAGCTTTCTTT. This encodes CASSRDRGTEAFF.

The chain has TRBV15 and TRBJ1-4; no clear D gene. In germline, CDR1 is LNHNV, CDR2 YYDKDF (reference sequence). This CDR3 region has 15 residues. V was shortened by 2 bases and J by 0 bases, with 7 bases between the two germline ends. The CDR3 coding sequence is TGTGCCACCAGCAGAAGCACTTCAACTAATGAAAAACTGTTTTTT. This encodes CATSRSTSTNEKLFF.

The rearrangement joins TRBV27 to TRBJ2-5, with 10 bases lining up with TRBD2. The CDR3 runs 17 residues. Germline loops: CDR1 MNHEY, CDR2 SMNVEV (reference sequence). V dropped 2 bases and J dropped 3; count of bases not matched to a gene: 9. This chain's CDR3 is CASSLKGSGGAKETQYF. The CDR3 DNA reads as TGTGCCAGCAGTTTAAAGGGGAGCGGGGGGGCCAAAGAGACCCAGTACTTC.

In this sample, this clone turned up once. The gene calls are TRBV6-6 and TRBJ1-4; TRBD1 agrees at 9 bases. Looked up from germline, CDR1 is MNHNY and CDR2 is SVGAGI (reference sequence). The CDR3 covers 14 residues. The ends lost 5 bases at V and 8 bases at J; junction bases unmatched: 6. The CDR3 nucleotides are TGTGCCAGCAGTCACCGGGACAGGGACGAAAAACTGTTTTTT. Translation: CASSHRDRDEKLFF.

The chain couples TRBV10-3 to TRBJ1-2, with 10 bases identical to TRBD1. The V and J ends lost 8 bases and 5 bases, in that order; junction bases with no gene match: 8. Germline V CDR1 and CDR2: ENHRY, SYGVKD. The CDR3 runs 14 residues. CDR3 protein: CAIGDRGRGYGYTF. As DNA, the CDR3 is TGTGCCATCGGGGACAGGGGACGGGGGTATGGCTACACCTTC.

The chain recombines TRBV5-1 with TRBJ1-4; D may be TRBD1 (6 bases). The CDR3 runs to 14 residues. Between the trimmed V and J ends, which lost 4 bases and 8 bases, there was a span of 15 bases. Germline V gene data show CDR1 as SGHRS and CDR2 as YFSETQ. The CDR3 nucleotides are TGCGCCAGCAGCCTGCAGGGGATCGGGGAAAAACTGTTTTTT. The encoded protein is CASSLQGIGEKLFF.

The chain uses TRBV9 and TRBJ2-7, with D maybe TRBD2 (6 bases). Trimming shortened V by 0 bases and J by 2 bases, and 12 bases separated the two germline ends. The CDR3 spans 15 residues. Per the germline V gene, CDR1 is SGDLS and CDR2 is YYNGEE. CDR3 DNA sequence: TGTGCCAGCAGCGTAGGAGCTAGCGTGGCCTACGAGCAGTACTTC. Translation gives CASSVGASVAYEQYF. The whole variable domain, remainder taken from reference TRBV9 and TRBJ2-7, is DSGVTQTPKHLITATGQRVTLRCSPRSGDLSVYWYQQSLDQGLQFLIQYYNGEERAKGNILERFSAQQFPDLHSELNLSSLELGDSALYFCASSVGASVAYEQYFGPGTRLTVT.

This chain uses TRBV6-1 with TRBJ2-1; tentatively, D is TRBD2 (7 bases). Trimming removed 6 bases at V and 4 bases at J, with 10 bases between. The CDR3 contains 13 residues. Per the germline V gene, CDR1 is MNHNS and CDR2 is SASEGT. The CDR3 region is CASRQGGYNEQFF. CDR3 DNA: TGTGCCAGCAGACAGGGAGGGTACAATGAGCAGTTCTTC.

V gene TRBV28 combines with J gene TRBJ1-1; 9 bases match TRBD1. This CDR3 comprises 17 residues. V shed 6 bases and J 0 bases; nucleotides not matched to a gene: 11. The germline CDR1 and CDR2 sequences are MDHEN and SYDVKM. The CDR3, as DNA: TGTGCCAGCAGAAGACAGGGGGGGATTCTTATGAACACTGAAGCTTTCTTT. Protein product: CASRRQGGILMNTEAFF. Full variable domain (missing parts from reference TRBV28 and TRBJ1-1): DVKVTQSSRYLVKRTGEKVFLECVQDMDHENMFWYRQDPGLGLRLIYFSYDVKMKEKGDIPEGYSVSREKKERFSLILESASTNQTSMYLCASRRQGGILMNTEAFFGQGTRLTVV.

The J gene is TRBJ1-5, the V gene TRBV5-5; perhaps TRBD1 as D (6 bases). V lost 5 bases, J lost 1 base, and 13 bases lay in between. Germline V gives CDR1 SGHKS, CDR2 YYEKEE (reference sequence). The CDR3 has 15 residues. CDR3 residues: CASSPTGLSNQPQHF. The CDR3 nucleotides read TGTGCCAGCAGTCCTACAGGGTTGAGCAATCAGCCCCAGCATTTT.

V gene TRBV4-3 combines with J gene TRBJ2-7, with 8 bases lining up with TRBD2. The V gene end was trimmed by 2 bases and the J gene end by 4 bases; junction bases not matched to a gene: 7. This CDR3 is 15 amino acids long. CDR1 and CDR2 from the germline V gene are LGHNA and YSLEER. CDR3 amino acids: CASSQQGGGLYEQYF. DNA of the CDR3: TGCGCCAGCAGCCAACAGGGCGGGGGGCTTTACGAGCAGTACTTC.

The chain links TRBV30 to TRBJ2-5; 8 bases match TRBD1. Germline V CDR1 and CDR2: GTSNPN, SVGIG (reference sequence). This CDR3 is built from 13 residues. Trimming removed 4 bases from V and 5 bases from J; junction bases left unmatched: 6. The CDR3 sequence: CAWNQGAGETQYF. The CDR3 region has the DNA TGTGCCTGGAATCAGGGGGCAGGGGAGACCCAGTACTTC. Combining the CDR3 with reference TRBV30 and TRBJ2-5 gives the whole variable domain SQTIHQWPATLVQPVGSPLSLECTVEGTSNPNLYWYRQAAGRGLQLLFYSVGIGQISSEVPQNLSASRPQDRQFILSSKKLLLSDSGFYLCAWNQGAGETQYFGPGTRLLVL.

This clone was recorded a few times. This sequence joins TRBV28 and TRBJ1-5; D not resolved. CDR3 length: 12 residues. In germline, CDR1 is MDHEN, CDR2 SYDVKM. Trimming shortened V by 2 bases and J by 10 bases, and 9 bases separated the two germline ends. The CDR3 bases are TGTGCCAGCAGTTTAGCCCAGCGTCCCCAGCATTTT. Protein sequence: CASSLAQRPQHF.

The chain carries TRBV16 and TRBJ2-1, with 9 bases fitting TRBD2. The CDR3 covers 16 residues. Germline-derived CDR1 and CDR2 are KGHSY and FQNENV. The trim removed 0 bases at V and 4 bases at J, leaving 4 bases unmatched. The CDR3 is CASSQSAAGGYNEQFF. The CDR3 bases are TGTGCCAGCAGCCAATCGGCAGCGGGAGGTTACAATGAGCAGTTCTTC.

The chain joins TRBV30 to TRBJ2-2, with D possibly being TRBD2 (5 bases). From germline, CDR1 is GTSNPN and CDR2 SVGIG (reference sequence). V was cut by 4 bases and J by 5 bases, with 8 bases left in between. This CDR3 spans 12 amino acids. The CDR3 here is CAWNSGTGELFF. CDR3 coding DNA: TGTGCCTGGAACTCGGGGACCGGGGAGCTGTTTTTT. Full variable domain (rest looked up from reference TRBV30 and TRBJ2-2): SQTIHQWPATLVQPVGSPLSLECTVEGTSNPNLYWYRQAAGRGLQLLFYSVGIGQISSEVPQNLSASRPQDRQFILSSKKLLLSDSGFYLCAWNSGTGELFFGEGSRLTVL.

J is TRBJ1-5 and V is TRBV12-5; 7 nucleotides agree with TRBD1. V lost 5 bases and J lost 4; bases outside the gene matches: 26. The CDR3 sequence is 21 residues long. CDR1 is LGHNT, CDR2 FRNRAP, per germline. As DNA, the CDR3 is TGTGCTAGTGGTATCTACAAATCCGGGACAGTAAAGGGGATCCGTAATCAGCCCCAGCATTTT. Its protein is CASGIYKSGTVKGIRNQPQHF. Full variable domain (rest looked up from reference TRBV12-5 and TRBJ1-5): DARVTQTPRHKVTEMGQEVTMRCQPILGHNTVFWYRQTMMQGLELLAYFRNRAPLDDSGMPKDRFSAEMPDATLATLKIQPSEPRDSAVYFCASGIYKSGTVKGIRNQPQHFGDGTRLSIL.

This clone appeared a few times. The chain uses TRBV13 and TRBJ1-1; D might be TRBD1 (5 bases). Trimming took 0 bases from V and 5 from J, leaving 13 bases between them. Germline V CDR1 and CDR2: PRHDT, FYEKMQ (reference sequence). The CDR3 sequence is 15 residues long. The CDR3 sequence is CASSLGRGRGTEAFF. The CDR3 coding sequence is TGTGCCAGCAGCTTAGGAAGGGGCCGGGGGACTGAAGCTTTCTTT.

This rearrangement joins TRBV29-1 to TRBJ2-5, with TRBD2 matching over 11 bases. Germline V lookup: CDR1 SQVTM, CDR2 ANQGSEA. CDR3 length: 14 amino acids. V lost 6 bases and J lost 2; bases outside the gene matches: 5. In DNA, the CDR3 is TGCAGCGTGAGGGGACTAGCGGAACAAGAGACCCAGTACTTC. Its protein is CSVRGLAEQETQYF.

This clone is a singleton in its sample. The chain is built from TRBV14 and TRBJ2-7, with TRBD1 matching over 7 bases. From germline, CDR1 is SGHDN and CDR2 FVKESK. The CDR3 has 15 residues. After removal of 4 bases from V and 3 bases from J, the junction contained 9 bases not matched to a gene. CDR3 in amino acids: CASSRNRGHYYEQYF. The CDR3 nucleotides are TGTGCCAGCAGCCGTAACAGGGGACACTACTACGAGCAGTACTTC.

CDR3 region: CASSQGRGGDFF. CDR3 coding DNA: TGCGCCAGCAGCCAAGGCCGGGGGGGGGATTTCTTC. The rearrangement links TRBV4-1 to TRBJ2-1; 8 nucleotides line up with TRBD2. V lost 1 base and J lost 16; bases outside the gene matches: 6. This CDR3 is 12 amino acids long. The germline CDR1 and CDR2 sequences are MGHRA and YSYEKL.